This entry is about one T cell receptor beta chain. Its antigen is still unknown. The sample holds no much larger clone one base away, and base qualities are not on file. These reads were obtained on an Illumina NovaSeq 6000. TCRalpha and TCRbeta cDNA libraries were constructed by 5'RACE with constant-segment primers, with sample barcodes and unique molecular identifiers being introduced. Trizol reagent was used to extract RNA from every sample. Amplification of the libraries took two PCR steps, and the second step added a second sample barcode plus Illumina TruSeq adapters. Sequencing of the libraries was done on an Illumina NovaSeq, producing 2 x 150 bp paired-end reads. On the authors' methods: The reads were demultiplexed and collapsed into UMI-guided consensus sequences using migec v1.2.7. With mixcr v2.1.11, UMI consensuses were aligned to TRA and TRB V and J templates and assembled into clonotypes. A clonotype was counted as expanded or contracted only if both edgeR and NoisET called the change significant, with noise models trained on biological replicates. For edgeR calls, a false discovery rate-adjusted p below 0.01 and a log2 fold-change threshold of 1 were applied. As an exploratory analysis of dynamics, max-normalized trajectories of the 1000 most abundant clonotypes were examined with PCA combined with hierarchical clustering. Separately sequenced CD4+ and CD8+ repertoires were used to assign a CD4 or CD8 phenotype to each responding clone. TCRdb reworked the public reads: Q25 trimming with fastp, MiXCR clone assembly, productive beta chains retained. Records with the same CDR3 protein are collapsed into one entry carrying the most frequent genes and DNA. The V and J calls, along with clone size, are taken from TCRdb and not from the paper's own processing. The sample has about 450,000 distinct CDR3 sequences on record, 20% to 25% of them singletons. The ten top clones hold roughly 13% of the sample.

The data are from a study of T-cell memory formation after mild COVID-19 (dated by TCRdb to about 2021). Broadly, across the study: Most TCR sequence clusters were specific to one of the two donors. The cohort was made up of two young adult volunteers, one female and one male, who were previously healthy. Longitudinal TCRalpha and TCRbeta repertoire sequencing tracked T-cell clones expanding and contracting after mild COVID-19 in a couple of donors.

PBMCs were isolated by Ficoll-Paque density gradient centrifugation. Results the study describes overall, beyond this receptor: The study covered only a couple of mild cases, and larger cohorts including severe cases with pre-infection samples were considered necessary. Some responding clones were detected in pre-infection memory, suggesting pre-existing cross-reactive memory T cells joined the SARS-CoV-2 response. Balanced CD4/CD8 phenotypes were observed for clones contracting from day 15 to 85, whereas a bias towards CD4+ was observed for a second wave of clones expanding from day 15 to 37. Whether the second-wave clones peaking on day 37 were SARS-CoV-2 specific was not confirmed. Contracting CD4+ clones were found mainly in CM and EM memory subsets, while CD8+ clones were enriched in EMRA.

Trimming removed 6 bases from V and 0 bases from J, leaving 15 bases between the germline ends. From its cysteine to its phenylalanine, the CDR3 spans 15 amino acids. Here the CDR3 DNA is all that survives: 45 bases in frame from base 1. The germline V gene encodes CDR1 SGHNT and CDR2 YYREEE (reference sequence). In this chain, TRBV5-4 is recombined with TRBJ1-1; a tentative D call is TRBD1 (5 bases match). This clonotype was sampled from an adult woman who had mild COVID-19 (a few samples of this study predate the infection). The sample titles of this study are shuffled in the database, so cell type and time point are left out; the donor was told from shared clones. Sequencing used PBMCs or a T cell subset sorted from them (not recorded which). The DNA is TGTGCCAGCACCCTTGGTGTGGGGCTGAACACTGAAGCTTTCTTT. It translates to CASTLGVGLNTEAFF.